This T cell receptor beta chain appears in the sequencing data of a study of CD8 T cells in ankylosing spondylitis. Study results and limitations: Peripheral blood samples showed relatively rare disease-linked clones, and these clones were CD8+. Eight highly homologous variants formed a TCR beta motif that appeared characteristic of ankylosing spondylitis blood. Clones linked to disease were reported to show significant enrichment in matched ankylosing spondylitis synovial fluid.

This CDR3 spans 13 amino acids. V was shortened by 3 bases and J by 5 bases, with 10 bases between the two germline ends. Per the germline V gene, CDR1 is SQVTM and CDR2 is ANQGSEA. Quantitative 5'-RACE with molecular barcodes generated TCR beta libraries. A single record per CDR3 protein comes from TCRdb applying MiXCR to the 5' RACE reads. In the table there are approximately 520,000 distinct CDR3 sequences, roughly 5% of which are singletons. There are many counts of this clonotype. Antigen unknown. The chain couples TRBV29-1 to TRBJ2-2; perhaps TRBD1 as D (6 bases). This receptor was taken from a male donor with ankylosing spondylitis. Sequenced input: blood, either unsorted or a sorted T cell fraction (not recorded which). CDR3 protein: CSVDRGRTGELFF. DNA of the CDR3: TGCAGCGTTGACAGGGGTCGTACCGGGGAGCTGTTTTTT.